This record looks at one T cell receptor beta chain sequence and its context. Its antigen is not identified. Germline CDR1 reads MGHDK; CDR2 reads SYGVNS. This CDR3 has 14 amino acids. The V end was cut by 8 bases, the J end by 2 bases, with 15 bases between. TCRdb's table, derived via immunoSEQ multiplex PCR, lists solely in-frame clones and lacks some. The sample has about 160,000 clones, around 96% seen once; the top ten hold around 0.9%. The sample originates from a study of cytomegalovirus exposure and HLA in healthy donors. Overall study context: A later analysis reported the 90 to 150 validation repertoires used the same platform as the 666 first-cohort repertoires.

General observations from the study: Rare TCR sequences predominated, though certain public TCRs were found in many donors.

This clonotype originated in a woman between 18 and 30 years old in good health and CMV-seronegative. Sample: PBMCs. The chain combines TRBV25-1 with TRBJ1-2; D is perhaps TRBD1 (5 bases). In nucleotides, the CDR3 is TGTGCCAGCTCAGCGGGGGGTTCGAACTATGGCTACACCTTC. Residues: CASSAGGSNYGYTF.